What follows describes a single T cell receptor (beta chain). Its antigen is unknown. No base qualities exist here, and no much larger clone lies one base off it. Donors were healthy HIV-negative adults with no recently reported acute infections or vaccinations. Every donor was a Caucasian adult residing in Nashville, Tennessee, USA. CD8 memory samples combined magnetically selected CD45RO+ cells with CCR7-negative CD45RA+ effector memory (TemRA) cells. Blood was obtained by leukapheresis, after which PBMCs were separated by Ficoll-Histopaque density gradient centrifugation and cryopreserved in liquid nitrogen vapor phase. Analytical flow cytometry was used to check the purity and quantity of every magnetically sorted T cell population. Genomic DNA was isolated from each sorted fraction and quantified by UV absorbance on a Nanodrop 2000c. The sample belongs to a study of shared clonotypes between healthy human individuals (dated by TCRdb to about 2020). Describing the broader study: A few men and a couple of women, aged 18 to 49 years, made up the cohort. For each donor, CD4 naive and CD4 memory were each given three plates, CD8 naive was given two plates, and CD8 memory was given one plate. To estimate repertoire size and how much clonotype sharing occurs between individuals, the study deeply sequenced the blood TCR repertoires of several healthy adults. Different laboratories and diverse techniques were used to prepare libraries and sequence TCR repertoires, to increase sequencing depth and limit assay-specific biases. Between about 0.9 and 9 billion PBMCs per donor were obtained by leukapheresis. The paper as a whole reports these results and caveats: Across four donors, approximately 4.9% of naive CD4, 3% to 3.5% of naive CD8, 2% to 2.5% of memory CD4, and around 0.4% of memory CD8 clonotypes were shared. Compared with non-shared clonotypes, the clonotypes found in all four sorted-subset donors had higher generation probabilities. Larger estimated clonotype richness was generally found for naive subsets than for memory subsets. Sampling was restricted to blood, and TCR repertoires in tissues likely differ from the TCR repertoires found in blood. The genetic and exposure-history diversity represented was limited by the small number of donors. Even with the large sequencing depth, rarefaction of the sorted-subset datasets indicated that sequencing was incomplete. Pairwise subsampling indicated that sequencing depth was expected to affect the degree of clonotype sharing among donors.

The germline V gene supplies CDR1 SGDLS and CDR2 YYNGEE. V is clipped by 1 base and J by 4 bases, and the sequence between their germline boundaries is 13 bases long. Including cysteine and phenylalanine, the CDR3 has 15 amino acids. Just CDR3 DNA is preserved here, 45 bases in frame from base 1. Using the deep immunoSEQ assay, multiplex PCR amplified TCR CDR3 regions from genomic DNA. Extracted genomic DNA from each cell subset was spread evenly across all wells of several immunoSEQ 96-well plates, with each plate serving as a replicate. For sorted subsets, about 0.2 ug genomic DNA, equal to some 30,000 T cell genomes, was loaded into each replicate PCR. The purified libraries were quantified using a Qubit 3.0 fluorometer, sized with a Bioanalyzer 2100, and then quantified again using the KAPA Library Quantification kit. Each immunoSEQ 96-well plate was sequenced on its own single-read 150-cycle Illumina NextSeq 550 flow cell. The source study handled its data this way. The immunoSEQ output contained only junctional sequences without quality scores, so filtering could not match that applied to full-length reads. Sequences were annotated with PyIR, a Python wrapper for IgBLAST v1.9, and V/J genes and CDR3 were assigned using IMGT germline references. Reads with weak V/J assignments (E-value above 1e-6), missing CDR3, stop codons, out-of-frame junctions, or ambiguous translated residues were removed. V3J clonotypes were defined as sequences sharing an identical inferred V gene, J gene, and CDR3 amino acid sequence. Percentage overlap between repertoires was calculated by dividing the number of shared unique clonotypes by the size of the smaller repertoire. Repertoire richness was assessed with RTK rarefaction, the Chao1 estimator, and Recon v2.1 estimates of unobserved clonotypes. Generation probabilities for all TCRbeta clonotypes obtained by the gDNA method from a few donors were computed using OLGA. This is the immuneACCESS table as TCRdb keeps it, with only in-frame sequences that have V and J called. A part of the clones is gone; compared with another copy, unresolved V genes explain less than half, and the rest is unexplained. V and J calls plus clone size are reproduced from that table; the DNA served to infer D and trimming. Present in this sample are over 95,000 clones, 68% of which were seen just once. Jointly, the top ten make up 24% of the sample.

The TCR sequence derives from a woman under 40 in good health. The receptor chain draws on TRBV9 and TRBJ2-3, and TRBD1 may be the D gene, going by 5 matching bases. The sequencing input was memory CD8+ T cells sorted from blood. The intended sense of this specimen's cell subset or site label: CD45RO+ cells pooled with CCR7-negative TemRA cells. The DNA is TGTGCCAGCAGCGTACAGGGCGTTCAGGCAGATACGCAGTATTTT. Its amino acids are CASSVQGVQADTQYF.